The 14 T cell receptor beta chains listed next were all sequenced from one sample in a study of CD8+ T cells in alopecia areata. Treatment defined: oral pan-JAK inhibitor, 5-10 mg twice daily. Sequencing used cDNA as its template, made by extracting RNA and reverse transcribing it. Data came from immunoSEQ multiplex PCR; TCRdb stores just in-frame clones and leaves some out. The sample includes 200,000 or so clones, roughly 60% seen only once; the top ten take 5.5%. Source: CD4+ T cells sorted from blood, taken at week 24, from a patient treated with tofacitinib. Receptors originate from a human donor with alopecia areata.

J is TRBJ2-2 and V is TRBV29-1; tentative D call: TRBD1 (6 bases). V gave up 5 bases and J gave up 3 bases, with 13 bases separating them. The CDR3 contains 14 residues. Germline-derived CDR1 and CDR2 are SQVTM and ANQGSEA. The CDR3 nucleotides read TGCAGCGTTTACAGGGAAGTCGACACCGGGGAGCTGTTTTTT. Protein: CSVYREVDTGELFF.

J is TRBJ1-6 and V is TRBV6-6; weak D call: TRBD1 (6 bases). Trimming left V 6 bases short and J 9 bases short, with 15 bases between. The CDR3 loop spans 14 amino acids. Germline V CDR1 and CDR2: MNHNY, SVGAGI (reference sequence). CDR3 bases: TGTGCCAGCAGACAAGGGGGTTTCGGTTCACCCCTCCACTTT. As protein: CASRQGGFGSPLHF.

This chain connects TRBV7-2 to TRBJ2-1; 10 positions match TRBD2. The CDR3 is 13 amino acids. Unmatched junction bases numbered 4, after V lost 10 bases and J lost 4 bases. Germline CDR1 is SGHTA and CDR2 is FQGNSA. This CDR3 reads CATGLAEYNEQFF. In nucleotides, the CDR3 is TGTGCCACTGGACTAGCGGAATACAATGAGCAGTTCTTC.

The J gene is TRBJ2-7, the V gene TRBV5-1; D call uncertain. Germline assignment: CDR1 SGHRS and CDR2 YFSETQ. Trimming stripped 5 bases from V and 3 bases from J, with 9 bases between. The CDR3 has 12 residues. CDR3: CASSSFDYEQYF. The CDR3 DNA sequence: TGCGCCAGCAGTTCTTTCGACTACGAGCAGTACTTC.

V and J are TRBV5-1 and TRBJ2-3; 10 positions agree with TRBD1. The CDR3 is 16 amino acids. V was clipped by 4 bases and J by 1 base; unmatched bases: 6. CDR1 and CDR2 (germline): SGHRS, YFSETQ. The CDR3 DNA reads TGCGCCAGCAGCCACCGGGACAGGGGCCGCACAGATACGCAGTATTTT. This encodes CASSHRDRGRTDTQYF.

The chain employs TRBV27 and TRBJ2-7; TRBD2 agrees at 14 bases. The V gene end was trimmed by 8 bases and the J gene end by 9 bases; junction bases not matched to a gene: 9. This CDR3 is built from 14 residues. From germline, CDR1 is MNHEY and CDR2 SMNVEV (reference sequence). In DNA, the CDR3 is TGTGCCAGCCGAGCGGGACTAGCGGGAGTGGGGCAGTACTTC. It yields the protein CASRAGLAGVGQYF.

This clone was recorded a few times. J is TRBJ2-5 and V is TRBV7-2; D unresolved. CDR1 is SGHTA and CDR2 is FQGNSA in the germline V gene. Between the trimmed V and J ends, which lost 8 bases and 4 bases, there was a span of 14 bases. There are 13 residues in the CDR3. The CDR3 nucleotides are TGTGCCAGCGGCAGTCAGTACGGAGAGACCCAGTACTTC. Translation gives CASGSQYGETQYF.

This clone was recorded a few times. V usage is TRBV29-1 and J usage is TRBJ2-1; D is possibly TRBD1 (5 bases). Per the germline V gene, CDR1 is SQVTM and CDR2 is ANQGSEA. The length of the CDR3 is 16 residues. V was shortened by 5 bases and J by 0 bases, with 17 bases between the two germline ends. CDR3 protein: CSVLDDSLRSYNEQFF. As DNA, the CDR3 is TGCAGCGTTTTAGATGACAGTCTCCGCTCCTACAATGAGCAGTTCTTC.

The chain recombines TRBV5-1 with TRBJ2-7; D is perhaps TRBD2 (5 bases). Trimming took 6 bases from V and 1 from J, leaving 14 bases between them. The CDR3 is 14 residues long. Germline V lookup: CDR1 SGHRS, CDR2 YFSETQ. The CDR3 DNA sequence: TGCGCCAGCATGATCGACGGGGTGTCCTACGAGCAGTACTTC. Translating it yields CASMIDGVSYEQYF.

On this clone: The same CDR3 can be traced to other DNA sequences in this sample. The rearrangement joins TRBV7-2 to TRBJ2-7; D not resolved. This CDR3 spans 12 amino acids. Trimming took off 5 bases at V and 4 bases at J, with 9 bases between the two ends. Per the germline V gene, CDR1 is SGHTA and CDR2 is FQGNSA. CDR3 loop: CASSLSTYEQYF. The DNA for the CDR3 is TGTGCCAGCAGCCTAAGCACTTACGAGCAGTACTTC.

This clone was picked up a small number of times. The J gene is TRBJ2-5, the V gene TRBV5-1, with unresolved D. CDR3 length equals 14 residues. V was shortened by 5 bases and J by 0 bases, with 11 bases between the two germline ends. Germline CDR1 reads SGHRS; CDR2 reads YFSETQ. The CDR3 reads CASSPGRYQETQYF. In nucleotides, the CDR3 is TGCGCCAGCAGTCCCGGACGGTACCAAGAGACCCAGTACTTC.

Concerning this clone itself: The identical CDR3 is also encoded by other nucleotide sequences in the sample. The chain carries TRBV5-1 and TRBJ2-1; D not resolved. Trimming pared 0 bases from V and 7 bases from J, leaving 5 bases between. CDR1 is SGHRS, CDR2 YFSETQ, per germline. This CDR3 spans 12 amino acids. DNA for the CDR3: TGCGCCAGCAGCTTGGGGGGTAATGAGCAGTTCTTC. As protein: CASSLGGNEQFF.

The chain links TRBV27 to TRBJ1-1; no firm D call. Germline lookup yields CDR1 MNHEY and CDR2 SMNVEV (reference sequence). The CDR3 loop spans 14 amino acids. V was shortened by 4 bases and J by 0 bases, with 9 bases between the two germline ends. The CDR3 region has the DNA TGTGCCAGCAGTTCCCGATTCCTGAACACTGAAGCTTTCTTT. It specifies CASSSRFLNTEAFF.

The chain joins TRBV29-1 to TRBJ2-3; the D gene is possibly TRBD1 (5 bases). V was trimmed by 7 bases and J by 1 base, leaving 12 bases between them. The CDR3 extends over 13 amino acids. The germline V gene encodes CDR1 SQVTM and CDR2 ANQGSEA. The chain's CDR3 is CSARLGGTDTQYF. CDR3 bases: TGCAGCGCCAGGTTAGGGGGCACAGATACGCAGTATTTT.